This T cell receptor beta chain was observed in a study of cytomegalovirus exposure and HLA in healthy donors. General study findings and limits: For cytomegalovirus status, the classifier reportedly gave diagnoses with high specificity and sensitivity.

The germline V gene encodes CDR1 LGHNA and CDR2 YNFKEQ. This CDR3 has 21 residues. V dropped 0 bases and J dropped 0; count of bases not matched to a gene: 14. The PCR used 60 Vbeta and 13 Jbeta primers. Using immunoSEQ multiplex PCR, the repertoire was profiled, and TCRdb retains in-frame clones only, with some absent. This sample yields more than 95,000 clones, of which over 65% are seen a single time; about 1.8% belongs to the top ten. Concerning this clone itself: Its specificity is not known.

The receptor's source is a man aged 18-30 years in good health and CMV-seronegative. Material: PBMCs. The V call is TRBV4-2, the J call TRBJ2-5, with 12 positions matching TRBD2. For the CDR3, the DNA is TGTGCCAGCAGCCAAGAAAGAGGCCTAGCGGGGGGGCTTCAACACCAAGAGACCCAGTACTTC. It codes for CASSQERGLAGGLQHQETQYF.